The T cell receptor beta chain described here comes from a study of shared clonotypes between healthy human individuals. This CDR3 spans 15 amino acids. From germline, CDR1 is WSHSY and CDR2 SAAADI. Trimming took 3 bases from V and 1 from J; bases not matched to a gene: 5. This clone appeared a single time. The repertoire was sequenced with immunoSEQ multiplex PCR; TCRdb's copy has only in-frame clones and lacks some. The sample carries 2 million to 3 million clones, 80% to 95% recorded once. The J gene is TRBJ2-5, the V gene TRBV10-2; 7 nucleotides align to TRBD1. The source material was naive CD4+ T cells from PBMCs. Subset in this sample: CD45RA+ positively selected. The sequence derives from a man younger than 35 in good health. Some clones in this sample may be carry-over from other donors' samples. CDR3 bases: TGCGCCAGCAGTGAATTCGGGACAGCCCAAGAGACCCAGTACTTC. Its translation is CASSEFGTAQETQYF.